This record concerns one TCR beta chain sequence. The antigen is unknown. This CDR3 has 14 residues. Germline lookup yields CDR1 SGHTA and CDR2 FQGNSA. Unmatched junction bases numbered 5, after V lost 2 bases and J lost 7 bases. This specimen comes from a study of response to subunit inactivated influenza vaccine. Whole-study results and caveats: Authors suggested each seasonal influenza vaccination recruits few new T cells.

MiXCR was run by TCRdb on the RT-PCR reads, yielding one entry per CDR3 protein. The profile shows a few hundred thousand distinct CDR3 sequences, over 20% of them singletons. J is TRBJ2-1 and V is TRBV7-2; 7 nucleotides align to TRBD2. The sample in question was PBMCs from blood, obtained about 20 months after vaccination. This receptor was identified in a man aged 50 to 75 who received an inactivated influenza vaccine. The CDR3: CASSLIGGTNEQFF. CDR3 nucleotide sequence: TGTGCCAGCAGCTTAATCGGGGGGACGAATGAGCAGTTCTTC.